The rows below give T cell receptor beta chains drawn from one sample of a study of T cell responses to AZD1222 COVID-19 vaccine. Assay: immunoSEQ multiplex PCR; the TCRdb copy retains only in-frame clones and omits some. The table has 130,000 to 150,000 clones, around 91% seen once. The sample was peripheral blood, taken on day 0 of AZD1222 vaccination. The receptor set was obtained from an adult in good health. The CDR3 runs from the conserved cysteine through the conserved F or W. Each record gives: J gene, V gene, CDR3 length, CDR3 protein.

J: TRBJ2-3
V: TRBV4-2
length: 21
CDR3: CASSPARGSRGNLRESDTQYF

J: TRBJ2-2
V: TRBV5-1
length: 14
CDR3: CASSWGQPTGELFF

J: TRBJ1-1
V: TRBV27
length: 17
CDR3: CASSFVYPGGKNTEAFF

J: TRBJ2-7
V: TRBV4-1
length: 15
CDR3: CASSQGLGLPYEQYF

J: TRBJ2-1
V: TRBV29-1
length: 13
CDR3: CSTGTSGGGEQFF

J: TRBJ1-4
V: TRBV5-1
length: 14
CDR3: CASSPGTVPEKLFF

J: TRBJ2-4
V: TRBV18
length: 14
CDR3: CASSSTQGVDIQYF

J: TRBJ1-1
V: TRBV13
length: 16
CDR3: CASSLASGDQGTEAFF

J: TRBJ2-1
V: TRBV7-7
length: 15
CDR3: CASSQGWGTGNEQFF

J: TRBJ2-2
V: TRBV5-6
length: 13
CDR3: CASSLGGAGELFF

J: TRBJ2-1
V: TRBV27
length: 16
CDR3: CASSWRTSGEYNEQFF

J: TRBJ1-1
V: TRBV19
length: 17
CDR3: CASSIDPKTGVYTEAFF

J: TRBJ2-1
V: TRBV4-2
length: 16
CDR3: CASSQVGGQGDNEQFF

J: TRBJ2-1
V: TRBV6-4
length: 15
CDR3: CASSQHDSSYNEQFF

J: TRBJ2-7
V: TRBV19
length: 15
CDR3: CASSMAGTGGYEQYF

J: TRBJ1-6
V: TRBV14
length: 14
CDR3: CASSQGRHNSPLHF

J: TRBJ1-2
V: TRBV4-2
length: 16
CDR3: CASSPRRSVYFDGYTF

J: TRBJ2-3
V: TRBV7-2
length: 14
CDR3: CASSLAGLTDTQYF

J: TRBJ2-7
V: TRBV15
length: 16
CDR3: CATSSRGQGVSYEQYF

J: TRBJ1-5
V: TRBV6-1
length: 15
CDR3: CASSDNRGGNQPQHF

J: TRBJ1-2
V: TRBV7-2
length: 16
CDR3: CASSSRRDSLNYGYTF

J: TRBJ1-4
V: TRBV9
length: 15
CDR3: CASSVVGGAGEKLFF

J: TRBJ2-7
V: TRBV14
length: 13
CDR3: CASSQGTGYEQYF

J: TRBJ2-5
V: TRBV5-1
length: 16
CDR3: CASSLVATSVQETQYF

J: TRBJ1-1
V: TRBV9
length: 15
CDR3: CASSVGTGLGTEAFF

J: TRBJ2-3
V: TRBV10-3
length: 14
CDR3: CAIRQARATDTQYF

J: TRBJ1-1
V: TRBV10-3
length: 13
CDR3: CAIALDRNTEAFF

J: TRBJ2-4
V: TRBV9
length: 16
CDR3: CASSVSSGLAKNIQYF

J: TRBJ1-1
V: TRBV14
length: 13
CDR3: CASSQERGTEAFF